What follows are 32 T cell receptor beta chains derived from one specimen sequenced in a study of radiation and T cells in renal cell carcinoma. Time point reported: blood 2 weeks post-SBRT. Sample treatment: 15 Gy SBRT to primary tumor, nephrectomy 4 weeks later. Using immunoSEQ multiplex PCR, the repertoire was profiled, and TCRdb retains in-frame clones only, with some absent. The sample has approximately 49,000 clones; roughly 78% are singletons. Sequencing was performed on blood, taken from a patient whose treatment included radiotherapy and nephrectomy. These receptors were taken from a woman in her seventies with renal cell carcinoma.

This chain joins TRBV2 and TRBJ1-2; D unresolved. The V gene lost 7 bases and the J gene lost 8 bases, with 23 bases spanning the gap. The CDR3 runs 15 residues. Looked up from germline, CDR1 is SNHLY and CDR2 is FYNNEI. The CDR3 here is CASKDLWAATLGYTF. In DNA, the CDR3 is TGTGCCAGCAAGGACCTATGGGCGGCCACTCTGGGCTACACCTTC.

The chain has TRBV9 and TRBJ2-7, with TRBD2 matching 8 bases. The end of the DNA aligns better with TRBJ2-1, so the J call may be wrong. Germline CDR1 and CDR2: SGDLS and YYNGEE. CDR3 length: 15 amino acids. CDR3 nucleotide sequence: TGTGCCAGCAGCGCGGGACGCGGGGGGAACAATGAGCAGTTCTTC. Protein product: CASSAGRGGNNEQFF.

The chain combines TRBV7-9 with TRBJ2-2; 11 bases align to TRBD1. This CDR3 has 16 residues. In germline, CDR1 is SEHNR, CDR2 FQNEAQ (reference sequence). V dropped 5 bases and J dropped 10; count of bases not matched to a gene: 12. Written as DNA, the CDR3 is TGTGCCAGCAGCCCAAGGCGGACAGGGGGCCGTGAGGAGCTGTTTTTT. It yields the protein CASSPRRTGGREELFF.

This chain joins TRBV14 and TRBJ2-7, with TRBD2 identical over 7 bases. CDR3 size: 15 residues. The germline CDR1 and CDR2 sequences are SGHDN and FVKESK. The V segment lost 2 bases and the J segment 3 bases; nucleotides outside the gene matches: 7. The CDR3, as DNA: TGTGCCAGCAGCCAACTCGGGACTACCAACTACGAGCAGTACTTC. It codes for CASSQLGTTNYEQYF.

This clone came up once. This rearrangement joins TRBV12-5 to TRBJ1-1; 9 nucleotides align to TRBD1. Germline assignment: CDR1 LGHNT and CDR2 FRNRAP. Trimming cost V 1 base and J 7 bases; bases outside gene matches: 7. This CDR3 has 15 amino acids. The CDR3 reads CASGLGVDRGGEAFF. The CDR3, as DNA: TGTGCTAGTGGTTTGGGGGTGGACAGGGGAGGTGAAGCTTTCTTT.

This clone was seen more than once but under ten times. The V call is TRBV7-9, the J call TRBJ2-3; TRBD2 is a possible D gene (5 bases). This CDR3 spans 15 amino acids. V lost 7 bases and J lost 4, with 18 bases in between. CDR1 and CDR2 from the germline V gene are SEHNR and FQNEAQ (reference sequence). This chain's CDR3 is CASNEGTSPADTQYF. Written as DNA, the CDR3 is TGTGCCAGCAACGAGGGTACGTCACCCGCAGATACGCAGTATTTT.

This clone was observed once. The genes are TRBV2 and TRBJ1-2; D not resolved. V lost 2 bases to trimming and J lost 6 bases, with 13 bases between them. CDR1 and CDR2 (germline): SNHLY, FYNNEI. CDR3 size: 14 residues. The CDR3 spells CASSEQDRVDGYTF. The DNA for the CDR3 is TGTGCCAGCAGTGAACAGGACCGGGTAGATGGCTACACCTTC.

The chain combines TRBV14 with TRBJ2-2; the D is unclear. CDR1 SGHDN and CDR2 FVKESK come from the germline V gene. There are 14 residues in the CDR3. V gave up 4 bases and J gave up 5 bases, with 11 bases separating them. CDR3 amino acids: CASSPGVRTGELFF. CDR3 nucleotides: TGTGCCAGCAGCCCCGGAGTCAGGACCGGGGAGCTGTTTTTT. The whole variable domain, filled in from reference TRBV14 and TRBJ2-2, reads EAGVTQFPSHSVIEKGQTVTLRCDPISGHDNLYWYRRVMGKEIKFLLHFVKESKQDESGMPNNRFLAERTGGTYSTLKVQPAELEDSGVYFCASSPGVRTGELFFGEGSRLTVL.

The sample holds one count of this clone. The chain couples TRBV28 to TRBJ2-7; D is undetermined. V lost 5 bases, J lost 3 bases, and 5 bases lay in between. This CDR3 region has 11 residues. Germline CDR1 and CDR2: MDHEN and SYDVKM. The CDR3 region has the DNA TGTGCCAGCAGTGTCAACTACGAGCAGTACTTC. The encoded protein is CASSVNYEQYF.

In its sample, this clone was seen once. The V and J genes are TRBV4-1 and TRBJ1-1; no firm D call. The CDR3 totals 15 residues. The germline V gene encodes CDR1 MGHRA and CDR2 YSYEKL. Trimming took off 4 bases at V and 11 bases at J, with 23 bases between the two ends. Here the CDR3 reads CASSLHGSNPTAAFF. Here the CDR3 DNA reads TGCGCCAGCAGCCTTCACGGGAGTAACCCTACTGCGGCTTTCTTT.

This clone was counted a few times. The chain carries TRBV14 and TRBJ2-5; TRBD2 is a possible D gene (5 bases). V was cut by 0 bases and J by 5 bases, with 10 bases left in between. The germline CDR1 and CDR2 sequences are SGHDN and FVKESK. CDR3 length equals 14 residues. The CDR3 nucleotides read TGTGCCAGCAGCCAAGATTCGGGAATTGAGACCCAGTACTTC. Its protein is CASSQDSGIETQYF.

This rearrangement joins TRBV11-2 to TRBJ2-6; possible D gene TRBD2, 5 bases. Trimming took 6 bases from V and 4 from J, leaving 10 bases between them. This CDR3 has 14 amino acids. Germline values: CDR1 SGHAT, CDR2 FQNNGV. CDR3 loop: CASRGGSGANVLTF. The CDR3 nucleotides read TGTGCCAGCAGAGGAGGATCCGGGGCCAACGTCCTGACTTTC. The whole variable domain, filled in from reference TRBV11-2 and TRBJ2-6, reads EAGVAQSPRYKIIEKRQSVAFWCNPISGHATLYWYQQILGQGPKLLIQFQNNGVVDDSQLPKDRFSAERLKGVDSTLKIQPAKLEDSAVYLCASRGGSGANVLTFGAGSRLTVL.

This clone is large within its sample. CDR3 region: CASSPGGATDYGYTF. Here the CDR3 DNA reads TGTGCCAGCAGCCCGGGAGGGGCTACGGACTATGGCTACACCTTC. The chain carries TRBV7-9 and TRBJ1-2; tentatively, D is TRBD1 (5 bases). The CDR3 is 15 amino acids. Looked up from germline, CDR1 is SEHNR and CDR2 is FQNEAQ (reference sequence). Trimming took 5 bases from V and 3 from J, leaving 16 bases between them.

The chain is built from TRBV29-1 and TRBJ2-5; perhaps TRBD2 as D (6 bases). The germline gives CDR1 SQVTM, CDR2 ANQGSEA. The V and J ends lost 6 bases and 2 bases respectively, with 22 bases between them. The CDR3 is made up of 16 amino acids. The CDR3 region is CSVTDFGTGFQETQYF. The CDR3 DNA reads as TGCAGCGTCACCGACTTCGGGACTGGATTTCAAGAGACCCAGTACTTC.

This clone was counted only a few times. The chain is built from TRBV2 and TRBJ1-5; D possibly corresponds to TRBD1 (5 bases). The germline gives CDR1 SNHLY, CDR2 FYNNEI. The V end lost 8 bases, the J end lost 4 bases, and 15 bases lay between the germline ends. The CDR3 has 14 residues. CDR3 loop: CASQGSTSNQPQHF. The CDR3, as DNA: TGTGCCAGCCAGGGTTCGACGAGTAATCAGCCCCAGCATTTT.

The gene calls are TRBV2 and TRBJ2-2; TRBD1 aligns across 9 bases. Germline CDR1 reads SNHLY; CDR2 reads FYNNEI. This CDR3 has 17 amino acids. With 1 base clipped from V and 5 bases from J, the junction kept 8 bases outside the gene matches. CDR3 bases: TGTGCCAGCAGTGAAGGGTGGGGACAGGGTGGAACCGGGGAGCTGTTTTTT. Its protein product is CASSEGWGQGGTGELFF.

This clone showed up just a few times. V usage is TRBV18 and J usage is TRBJ1-1; perhaps TRBD1 as D (6 bases). CDR1 KGHSH and CDR2 LQKENI come from the germline V gene. The V end was cut by 6 bases, the J end by 3 bases, with 17 bases between. The CDR3 runs 15 residues. CDR3 residues: CASSEMAGVDTEAFF. CDR3 coding DNA: TGTGCCAGCTCGGAGATGGCAGGGGTGGACACTGAAGCTTTCTTT.

V is TRBV6-5 and J is TRBJ2-5, with D hard to call. Per the germline V gene, CDR1 is MNHEY and CDR2 is SVGAGI. The CDR3 is 14 residues long. The V end was cut by 0 bases, the J end by 2 bases, with 7 bases between. The CDR3 DNA reads TGTGCCAGCAGTTACTCTGGCAGGCAAGAGACCCAGTACTTC. Amino acids: CASSYSGRQETQYF.

The gene calls are TRBV27 and TRBJ2-7, with TRBD1 identical over 9 bases. Germline V gene sequence: CDR1 MNHEY, CDR2 SMNVEV (reference sequence). This CDR3 region has 14 residues. V was clipped by 3 bases and J by 6 bases; unmatched bases: 6. CDR3 sequence: CASSFTGTGREQYF. As DNA, the CDR3 is TGTGCCAGCAGTTTCACCGGGACAGGGCGCGAGCAGTACTTC.

This clone was picked up many times. V is TRBV19 and J is TRBJ2-2, with TRBD2 matching over 7 bases. Trimming cost V 5 bases and J 6 bases; bases outside gene matches: 6. Per the germline V gene, CDR1 is LNHDA and CDR2 is SQIVND (reference sequence). The CDR3 length is 14 residues. The DNA for the CDR3 is TGTGCCAGTAGTCGGGACTACTCGGCCGGGGAGCTGTTTTTT. The encoded protein is CASSRDYSAGELFF.

The chain recombines TRBV5-1 with TRBJ2-1; maybe TRBD2 (5 bases). The germline V gene has CDR1 SGHRS and CDR2 YFSETQ. CDR3 length: 16 residues. The V end was cut by 4 bases, the J end by 0 bases, with 14 bases between. In nucleotides, the CDR3 is TGCGCCAGCAGCACTCGGACCGGGAACTCCTACAATGAGCAGTTCTTC. This sequence encodes CASSTRTGNSYNEQFF.

The gene calls are TRBV6-5 and TRBJ2-1, with unresolved D. V lost 2 bases and J lost 0, with 8 bases in between. From germline, CDR1 is MNHEY and CDR2 SVGAGI. The CDR3 contains 15 residues. The CDR3 region has the DNA TGTGCCAGCAGTTACGACACATTCTCCTACAATGAGCAGTTCTTC. Amino acids: CASSYDTFSYNEQFF.

The chain carries TRBV19 and TRBJ1-2; 7 nucleotides match TRBD1. V was clipped by 4 bases and J by 2 bases; unmatched bases: 10. The CDR3 is made up of 16 amino acids. Germline CDR1 is LNHDA and CDR2 is SQIVND (reference sequence). The CDR3 region is CASSRPNRQGNYGYTF. CDR3 in DNA: TGTGCCAGTAGTAGGCCCAATCGACAGGGCAACTATGGCTACACCTTC.

The rearrangement uses TRBV9 and TRBJ2-5; D is perhaps TRBD1 or TRBD2 (7 bases each). Germline CDR1 is SGDLS and CDR2 is YYNGEE. CDR3 length equals 12 residues. V was cut by 8 bases and J by 5 bases, with 13 bases left in between. The chain's CDR3 is CASGGGGETQYF. CDR3 in DNA: TGTGCCAGTGGGGGAGGGGGCGAGACCCAGTACTTC.

The chain has TRBV5-4 and TRBJ1-6; possible D gene TRBD1, 5 bases. Germline CDR1 reads SGHNT; CDR2 reads YYREEE (reference sequence). V was shortened by 6 bases and J by 7 bases, with 14 bases between the two germline ends. The CDR3 runs 14 residues. The CDR3 loop reads CASTLRAGNSPLHF. CDR3 in DNA: TGTGCCAGCACCTTACGTGCAGGGAATTCACCCCTCCACTTT.

The gene calls are TRBV7-8 and TRBJ2-7, with a tentative D call TRBD2 (7 bases). V gave up 8 bases and J gave up 0 bases, with 20 bases separating them. The CDR3 contains 16 residues. Germline V gene lookup returns CDR1 SGHVS and CDR2 FQNEAQ. This chain's CDR3 is CASLKGGDGSSYEQYF. CDR3 nucleotides: TGTGCCAGCCTGAAAGGGGGGGACGGGAGCTCCTACGAGCAGTACTTC.

The chain joins TRBV30 to TRBJ2-1; D might be TRBD2 (7 bases). The CDR3 loop spans 17 amino acids. From germline, CDR1 is GTSNPN and CDR2 SVGIG (reference sequence). Trimming cost V 3 bases and J 2 bases, with 20 bases left between them. The CDR3 DNA follows: TGTGCCTGGAGGGCGAAATTGCGGGGGCACCCCTACAATGAGCAGTTCTTC. Its protein product is CAWRAKLRGHPYNEQFF.

This clone was observed a handful of times. This rearrangement joins TRBV7-8 to TRBJ1-4; unclear D gene. Trimming removed 4 bases at V and 4 bases at J, with 19 bases between. Germline V lookup: CDR1 SGHVS, CDR2 FQNEAQ. The CDR3 sequence is 17 residues long. CDR3 amino acids: CASSSGLRPADNEKLFF. The CDR3 region has the DNA TGTGCCAGCAGCTCGGGCCTTCGCCCGGCCGATAATGAAAAACTGTTTTTT.

The CDR3 loop is CASSSRSSTDTQYF. DNA for the CDR3: TGCGCCAGCAGCTCCCGATCTAGCACAGATACGCAGTATTTT. The V gene is TRBV5-1, the J gene TRBJ2-3, with D unresolved. The germline V gene has CDR1 SGHRS and CDR2 YFSETQ. V gave up 3 bases and J gave up 0 bases, with 8 bases separating them. This CDR3 is built from 14 residues.

In its sample, this clone was seen a few times. The CDR3: CASSPPGPRNQPQHF. CDR3 nucleotides: TGTGCCAGCAGCCCACCGGGCCCACGGAATCAGCCCCAGCATTTT. This chain joins TRBV7-9 and TRBJ1-5; no clear D. Deletions cut 5 bases from V and 4 bases from J, with 15 bases between. Germline values: CDR1 SEHNR, CDR2 FQNEAQ (reference sequence). The CDR3 covers 15 residues.

The CDR3 nucleotides are TGCGCCAGCAGCCAAGATATGAACAGGGTGAATGAAAAACTGTTTTTT. Protein sequence: CASSQDMNRVNEKLFF. The chain joins TRBV4-1 to TRBJ1-4, with D possibly TRBD1 on 6 matching bases. V was cut by 0 bases and J by 5 bases, with 13 bases left in between. CDR1 and CDR2 (germline): MGHRA, YSYEKL. This CDR3 is built from 16 residues.

This clone was counted many times. The chain combines TRBV4-1 with TRBJ1-1; D gene ambiguous. Trimming left V 6 bases short and J 4 bases short, with 3 bases between. The CDR3 covers 10 residues. The germline gives CDR1 MGHRA, CDR2 YSYEKL. CDR3 in amino acids: CASSGTEAFF. The CDR3 region has the DNA TGCGCCAGCAGTGGCACTGAAGCTTTCTTT.